Below, 9 T cell receptor beta chains from the same sample are listed, as sequenced in a study of T cell repertoires in cytomegalovirus infection. MiXCR, applied by TCRdb to the reads, yields one record per CDR3 protein. In the table there are hundreds of thousands of distinct CDR3 sequences, less than 35% of which are singletons. The antigens for these receptors are not known. The sequences come from cultured CD8+ T cells from PBMCs, collected from culture after CMV antigen stimulation. The receptors were sampled from a human donor in good health (CMV status not recorded). Some clones in this sample may be carry-over from other donors' samples.

The chain has TRBV7-1 and TRBJ2-3; a weak D match, TRBD1 (6 bases). TRBV7-1 is an open reading frame, and its role is uncertain. The V end lost 5 bases, the J end lost 0 bases, and 12 bases lay between the germline ends. The CDR3 spans 15 residues. The DNA for the CDR3 is TGTGCCAGCAGCCGGACAGTACGGAGCACAGATACGCAGTATTTT. Its translation: CASSRTVRSTDTQYF.

The V call is TRBV10-3, the J call TRBJ1-2; D possibly corresponds to TRBD1 (5 bases). Between the trimmed V and J ends, which lost 6 bases and 0 bases, there was a span of 8 bases. The CDR3 is 13 residues long. Germline V CDR1 and CDR2: ENHRY, SYGVKD. The CDR3 here is CAIRGEANYGYTF. CDR3 nucleotides: TGTGCCATCAGGGGGGAAGCTAACTATGGCTACACCTTC.

The chain combines TRBV28 with TRBJ1-4; D uncertain. CDR3 length: 15 residues. The V end was cut by 6 bases, the J end by 3 bases, with 14 bases between. CDR1 and CDR2 from the germline V gene are MDHEN and SYDVKM. In DNA, the CDR3 is TGTGCCAGCAGCCCAACGGGCGTTTCTAATGAAAAACTGTTTTTT. Translated: CASSPTGVSNEKLFF.

This sequence joins TRBV9 and TRBJ2-3, with 8 bases that match TRBD2. Trimming cost V 0 bases and J 2 bases; bases outside gene matches: 5. Germline V gene sequence: CDR1 SGDLS, CDR2 YYNGEE. The CDR3 spans 16 residues. CDR3 in amino acids: CASSVGSSGYTDTQYF. The CDR3 DNA is TGTGCCAGCAGCGTAGGTTCTAGCGGGTACACAGATACGCAGTATTTT.

The chain uses TRBV28 and TRBJ1-3; D gene ambiguous. CDR1 MDHEN and CDR2 SYDVKM come from the germline V gene. The CDR3 extends over 16 amino acids. The ends were cut back, 4 bases at V and 4 bases at J, with 17 bases in the middle. The CDR3 DNA sequence: TGTGCCAGCAGTTCCCCCTACGGGGTCATCGGAAACACCATATATTTT. Residues: CASSSPYGVIGNTIYF.

The rearrangement links TRBV7-8 to TRBJ1-5; D call uncertain. Germline V gene sequence: CDR1 SGHVS, CDR2 FQNEAQ. This CDR3 has 14 residues. V lost 1 base and J lost 1, with 5 bases in between. The CDR3 protein is CASSLEKSNQPQHF. CDR3 nucleotides: TGTGCCAGCAGCTTAGAGAAGAGCAATCAGCCCCAGCATTTT.

With respect to this clonotype: The junction and the germline gene differ at one end; a read error may be behind it. The rearrangement uses TRBV9 and TRBJ2-1, with no clear D. This CDR3 contains 17 residues. Per germline, CDR1 SGDLS and CDR2 YYNGEE. The CDR3 region has the DNA TGTGCCCGCAGCCCTCGATCAGACCCCAGCTCCTACAATGAGCAGTTCTTC. Protein product: CARSPRSDPSSYNEQFF. The full variable domain, rest sourced from reference TRBV9 and TRBJ2-1, is DSGVTQTPKHLITATGQRVTLRCSPRSGDLSVYWYQQSLDQGLQFLIQYYNGEERAKGNILERFSAQQFPDLHSELNLSSLELGDSALYFCARSPRSDPSSYNEQFFGPGTRLTVL.

This clonotype was picked up many times. V is TRBV7-9 and J is TRBJ2-4, with 13 bases that match TRBD2. Germline V gene data show CDR1 as SEHNR and CDR2 as FQNEAQ (reference sequence). Losses at the gene ends were 5 bases for V and 8 bases for J; bases not matched to a gene: 9. This CDR3 region has 16 residues. The CDR3 bases are TGTGCCAGCAGCCTACGGACTAGCGGGGGCGAGGACATTCAGTACTTC. Protein product: CASSLRTSGGEDIQYF. Complete variable domain (other parts from reference TRBV7-9 and TRBJ2-4): DTGVSQNPRHKITKRGQNVTFRCDPISEHNRLYWYRQTLGQGPEFLTYFQNEAQLEKSRLLSDRFSAERPKGSFSTLEIQRTEQGDSAMYLCASSLRTSGGEDIQYFGAGTRLSVL.

J is TRBJ1-6 and V is TRBV27, with D perhaps TRBD1 (5 bases). From germline, CDR1 is MNHEY and CDR2 SMNVEV (reference sequence). CDR3 length: 14 amino acids. The V and J ends lost 5 bases and 9 bases respectively, with 14 bases between them. The CDR3 nucleotides are TGTGCCAGCAGTGCCGGGACCTCCGGTTCACCCCTCCACTTT. Protein: CASSAGTSGSPLHF.